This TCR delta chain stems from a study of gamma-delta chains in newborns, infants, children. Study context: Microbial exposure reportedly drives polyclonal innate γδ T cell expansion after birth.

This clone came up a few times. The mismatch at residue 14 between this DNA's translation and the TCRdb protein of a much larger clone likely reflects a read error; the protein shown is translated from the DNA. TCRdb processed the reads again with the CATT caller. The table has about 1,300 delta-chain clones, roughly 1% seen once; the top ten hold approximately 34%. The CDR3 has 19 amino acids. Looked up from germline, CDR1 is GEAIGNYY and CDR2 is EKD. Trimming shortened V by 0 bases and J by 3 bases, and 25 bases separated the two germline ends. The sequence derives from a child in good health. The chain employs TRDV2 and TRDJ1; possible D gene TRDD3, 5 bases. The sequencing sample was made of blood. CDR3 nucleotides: TGTGCCTGTGACACCGTGGATAGGAGCCTTACCTCACACGCCGATAAACTCATCTTT. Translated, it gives CACDTVDRSLTSHADKLIF.